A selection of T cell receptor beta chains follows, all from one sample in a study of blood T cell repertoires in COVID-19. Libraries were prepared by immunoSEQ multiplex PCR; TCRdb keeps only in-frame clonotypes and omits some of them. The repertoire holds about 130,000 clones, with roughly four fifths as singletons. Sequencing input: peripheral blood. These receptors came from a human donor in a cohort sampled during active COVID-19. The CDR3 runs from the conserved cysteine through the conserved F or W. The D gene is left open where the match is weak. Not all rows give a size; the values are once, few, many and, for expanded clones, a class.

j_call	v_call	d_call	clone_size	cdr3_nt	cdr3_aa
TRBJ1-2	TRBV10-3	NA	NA	TGTGCCATCAGTGAGGGACAAGGCTATGGCTACACCTTC	CAISEGQGYGYTF
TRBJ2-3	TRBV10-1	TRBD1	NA	TGCGCCAGCAGTGCCAGAGTCCGGTGGACAGGGGATGCAGATACGCAGTATTTT	CASSARVRWTGDADTQYF
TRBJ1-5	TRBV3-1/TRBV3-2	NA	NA	TGTGCCAGCAGCCAGGGCAGTTTTAGGCCCCAGCATTTT	CASSQGSFRPQHF
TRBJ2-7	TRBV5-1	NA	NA	TGCGCCAGCAGCGTGGACTGGGCCAGTGGGGAGCAGTACTTC	CASSVDWASGEQYF
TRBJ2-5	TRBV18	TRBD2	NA	TGTGCCAGCTCAGCGGGGGAAGAGACCCAGTACTTC	CASSAGEETQYF
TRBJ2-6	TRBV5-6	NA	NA	TGTGCCAGCAGCCTGCTGACAGGGAGGACTGGGGCCAACGTCCTGACTTTC	CASSLLTGRTGANVLTF
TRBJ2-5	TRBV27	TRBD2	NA	TGTGCCAGCAGTTTAGGGGCTAGCGGGGGGACCCAGTACTTC	CASSLGASGGTQYF
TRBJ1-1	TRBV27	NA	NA	TGTGCCAGCAGTCCCGCCAGGGTTGGTACTGAAGCTTTCTTT	CASSPARVGTEAFF
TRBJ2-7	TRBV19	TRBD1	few	TGTGCCAGTACCCCCCCGGGACAGGGTATGAGCGAGCAGTACTTC	CASTPPGQGMSEQYF
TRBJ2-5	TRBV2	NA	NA	TGTGCCAGCAGCTTCGGACAGAGCCAAGAGACCCAGTACTTC	CASSFGQSQETQYF
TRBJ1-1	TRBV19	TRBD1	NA	TGTGCCAGTAGTATTAAAGGGGGGAACAGGGGAGACACTGAAGCTTTCTTT	CASSIKGGNRGDTEAFF
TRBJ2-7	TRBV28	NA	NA	TGTGCCAGCGGGACACGGGGTACGGAGCAGTACTTC	CASGTRGTEQYF
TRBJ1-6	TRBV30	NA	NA	TGTGCCTGGTTCAAGGACAGTAAAAATTCACCCCTCCACTTT	CAWFKDSKNSPLHF
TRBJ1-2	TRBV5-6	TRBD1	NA	TGTGCCAGCAGCGGACTACAGGGGGTCGATGGCTACACCTTC	CASSGLQGVDGYTF
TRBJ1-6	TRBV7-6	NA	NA	TGTGCCAGCAGCTTAGCAACTTCACTTCTTAATTCACCCCTCCACTTT	CASSLATSLLNSPLHF
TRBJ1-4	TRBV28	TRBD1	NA	TGTGCCAGCACGGGACAGGGGGCATTCCCTAATGAAAAACTGTTTTTT	CASTGQGAFPNEKLFF
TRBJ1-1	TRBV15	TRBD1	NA	TGTGCCACCAGCAAACAGGGGGCGGCGAACACTGAAGCTTTCTTT	CATSKQGAANTEAFF
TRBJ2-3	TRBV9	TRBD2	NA	TGTGCCAGCAGCGTAGCTATGGGGGGGGTGGTGGATACGCAGTATTTT	CASSVAMGGVVDTQYF
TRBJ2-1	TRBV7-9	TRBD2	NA	TGTGCCAGCAGCTTAACTAGCGGGGTGTCCTACAATGAGCAGTTCTTC	CASSLTSGVSYNEQFF
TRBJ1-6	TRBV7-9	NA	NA	TGTGCCAGCAGCTTCGGCAGGGAAAATTCACCCCTCCACTTT	CASSFGRENSPLHF
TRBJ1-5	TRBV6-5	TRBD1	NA	TGTGCCAGCAGCTTAGACAGGGATCAGCCCCAGCATTTT	CASSLDRDQPQHF
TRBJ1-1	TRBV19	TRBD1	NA	TGTGCCAGTAGTCAACAGGGGGGTACTGAAGCTTTCTTT	CASSQQGGTEAFF
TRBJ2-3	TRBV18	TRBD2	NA	TGTGCCAGCTCACCTACGACTAGCGGGGGGGCAGATACGCAGTATTTT	CASSPTTSGGADTQYF
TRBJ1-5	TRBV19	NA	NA	TGTGCCAGTAGTATAGGGCATACAGGGTCTGGCAATCAGCCCCAGCATTTT	CASSIGHTGSGNQPQHF
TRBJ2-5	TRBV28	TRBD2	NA	TGTGCCAGCAGTACCCGGGGGGGGCCACAAGAGACCCAGTACTTC	CASSTRGGPQETQYF
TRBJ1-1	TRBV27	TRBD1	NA	TGTGCCAGCAGTCCTACGAATCTCAGGGGGCGGAGGACTGAAGCTTTCTTT	CASSPTNLRGRRTEAFF
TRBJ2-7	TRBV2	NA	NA	TGTGCCAGCACCGCGACAGGTGACGAGCAGTACTTC	CASTATGDEQYF
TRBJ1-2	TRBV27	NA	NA	TGTGCCAGCAGTTTACAGGGCCACGGACAATTTAACTATGGCTACACCTTC	CASSLQGHGQFNYGYTF
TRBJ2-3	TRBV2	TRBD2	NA	TGTGCCAGCAGTGAAGCGGGGCGGGGGGGCACAGATACGCAGTATTTT	CASSEAGRGGTDTQYF
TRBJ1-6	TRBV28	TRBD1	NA	TGTGCCAGCAGCCAAACAGGGGCCAATAATTCACCCCTCCACTTT	CASSQTGANNSPLHF
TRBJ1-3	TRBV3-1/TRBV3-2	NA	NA	TGTGCCAGCAGCCACTACCGTAGTAGCTCTGGAAACACCATATATTTT	CASSHYRSSSGNTIYF
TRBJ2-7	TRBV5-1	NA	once	TGCGCCAGCAGCCACCGGGACACCCCCTACGAGCAGTACTTC	CASSHRDTPYEQYF
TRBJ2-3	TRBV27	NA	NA	TGTGCCAGCAGCGGAACGGGTCCGACCTACACAGATACGCAGTATTTT	CASSGTGPTYTDTQYF
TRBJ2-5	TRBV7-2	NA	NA	TGTGCCAGCAGCCCCGATGGCTTTGGGGGGGAGACCCAGTACTTC	CASSPDGFGGETQYF
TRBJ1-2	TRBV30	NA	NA	TGTGCTACCTCTAGTCTATCCAACTATGGCTACACCTTC	CATSSLSNYGYTF
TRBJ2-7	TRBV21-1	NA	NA	TGTGCCAGCAGCAAAGAGCCGGAGGACAGTCTCGAGCAGTACTTC	CASSKEPEDSLEQYF
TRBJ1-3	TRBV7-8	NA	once	TGTGCCAGCAGCTTAGTGGGCAGCCTCTCGGTCTCTGGAAACACCATATATTTT	CASSLVGSLSVSGNTIYF
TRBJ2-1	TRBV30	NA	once	TGTGCCTGGAGTGTTGGTGGGGGCCTAATAAATGAGCAGTTCTTC	CAWSVGGGLINEQFF
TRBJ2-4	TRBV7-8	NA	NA	TGTGCCAGCAGCTTAGCCAGGGGCCCGTCTATGCCAAACATTCAGTACTTC	CASSLARGPSMPNIQYF
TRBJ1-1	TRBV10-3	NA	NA	TGTGCCATCAAAGGGGCTGACACTGAAGCTTTCTTT	CAIKGADTEAFF
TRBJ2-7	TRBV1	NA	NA	TGCACCAGCAGCCAAAAAGGAGAGACTAGCGGGGGCCACGAGCAGTACTTC	CTSSQKGETSGGHEQYF
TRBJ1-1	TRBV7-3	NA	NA	TGTGCCAGCAGCTCCCAGGTGAACACTGAAGCTTTCTTT	CASSSQVNTEAFF
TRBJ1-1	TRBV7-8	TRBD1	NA	TGTGCCAGCAGCTTAGTGAAAGGGGGCTTTAAGAACACTGAAGCTTTCTTT	CASSLVKGGFKNTEAFF
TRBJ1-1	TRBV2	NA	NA	TGTGCCAGTATGATAAGTTGGACAGCCTACACTGAAGCTTTCTTT	CASMISWTAYTEAFF
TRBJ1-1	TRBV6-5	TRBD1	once	TGTGCCAGCGGCCCGGGACAGTTGAACACTGAAGCTTTCTTT	CASGPGQLNTEAFF
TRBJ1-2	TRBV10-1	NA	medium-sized	TGCGCCAGTTCAGACAGCCTTAACTATGGCTACACCTTC	CASSDSLNYGYTF